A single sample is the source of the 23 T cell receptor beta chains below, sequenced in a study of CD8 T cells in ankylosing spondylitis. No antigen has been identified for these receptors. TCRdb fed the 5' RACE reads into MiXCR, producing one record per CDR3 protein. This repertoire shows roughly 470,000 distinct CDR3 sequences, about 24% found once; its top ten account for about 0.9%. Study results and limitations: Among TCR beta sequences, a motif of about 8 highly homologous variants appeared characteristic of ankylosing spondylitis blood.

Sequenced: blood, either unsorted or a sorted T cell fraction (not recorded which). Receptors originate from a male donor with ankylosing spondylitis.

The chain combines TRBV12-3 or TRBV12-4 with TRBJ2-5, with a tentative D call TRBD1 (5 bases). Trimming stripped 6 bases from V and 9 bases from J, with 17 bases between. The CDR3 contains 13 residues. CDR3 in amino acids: CASSISRVRSQYF. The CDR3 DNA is TGTGCCAGCAGCATCTCCAGGGTTAGGTCCCAGTACTTC.

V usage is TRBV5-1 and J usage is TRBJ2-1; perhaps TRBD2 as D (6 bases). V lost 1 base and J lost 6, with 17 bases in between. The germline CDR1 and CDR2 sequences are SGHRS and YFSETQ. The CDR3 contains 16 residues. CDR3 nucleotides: TGCGCCAGCAGCTTGATGGGAGGTCAGGGATTCAATGAGCAGTTCTTC. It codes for CASSLMGGQGFNEQFF.

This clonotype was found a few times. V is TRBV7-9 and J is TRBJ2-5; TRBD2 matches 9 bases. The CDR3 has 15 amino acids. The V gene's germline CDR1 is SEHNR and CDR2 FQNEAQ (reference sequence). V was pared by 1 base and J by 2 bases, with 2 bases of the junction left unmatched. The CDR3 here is CASSLGLAVQETQYF. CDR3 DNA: TGTGCCAGCAGCTTAGGACTAGCGGTGCAAGAGACCCAGTACTTC.

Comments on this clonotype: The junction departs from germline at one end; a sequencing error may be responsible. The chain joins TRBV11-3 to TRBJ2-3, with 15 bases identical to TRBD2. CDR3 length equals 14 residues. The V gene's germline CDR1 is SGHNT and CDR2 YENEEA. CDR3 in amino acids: CASSLTGGTSGRTF. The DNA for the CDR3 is TGTGCCAGCAGCTTAACGGGGGGGACTAGCGGGAGGACTTTT.

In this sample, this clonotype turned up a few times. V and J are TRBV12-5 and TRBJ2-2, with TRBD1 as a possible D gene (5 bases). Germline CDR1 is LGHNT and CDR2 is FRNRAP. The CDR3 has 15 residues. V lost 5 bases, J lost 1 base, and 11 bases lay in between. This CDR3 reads CASGQDKRNTGELFF. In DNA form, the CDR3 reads TGTGCTAGTGGTCAGGACAAAAGGAACACCGGGGAGCTGTTTTTT. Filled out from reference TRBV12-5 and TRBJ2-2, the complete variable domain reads DARVTQTPRHKVTEMGQEVTMRCQPILGHNTVFWYRQTMMQGLELLAYFRNRAPLDDSGMPKDRFSAEMPDATLATLKIQPSEPRDSAVYFCASGQDKRNTGELFFGEGSRLTVL.

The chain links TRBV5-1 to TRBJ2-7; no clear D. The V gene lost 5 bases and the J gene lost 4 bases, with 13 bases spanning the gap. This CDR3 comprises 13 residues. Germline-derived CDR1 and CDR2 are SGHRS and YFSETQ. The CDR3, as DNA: TGCGCCAGCAGTGCGATAGACGATTACGAGCAGTACGTC. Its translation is CASSAIDDYEQYV.

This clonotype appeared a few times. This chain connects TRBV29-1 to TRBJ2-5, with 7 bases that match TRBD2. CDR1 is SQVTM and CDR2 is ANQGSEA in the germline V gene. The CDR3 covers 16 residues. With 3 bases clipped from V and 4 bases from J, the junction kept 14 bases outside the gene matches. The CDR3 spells CSVDLAGEGMLETQYF. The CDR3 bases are TGCAGCGTTGACCTGGCGGGAGAGGGCATGCTAGAGACCCAGTACTTC.

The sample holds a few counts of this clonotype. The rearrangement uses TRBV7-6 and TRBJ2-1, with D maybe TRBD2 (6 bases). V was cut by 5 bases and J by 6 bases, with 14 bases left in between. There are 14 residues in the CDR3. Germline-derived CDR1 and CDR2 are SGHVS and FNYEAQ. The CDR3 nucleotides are TGTGCCAGCAGCCCATGGACTATGCCCAATGAGCAGTTCTTC. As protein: CASSPWTMPNEQFF.

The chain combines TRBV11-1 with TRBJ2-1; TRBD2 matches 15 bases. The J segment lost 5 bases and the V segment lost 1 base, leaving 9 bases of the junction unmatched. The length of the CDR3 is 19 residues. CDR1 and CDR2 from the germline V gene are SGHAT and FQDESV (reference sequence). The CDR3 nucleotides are TGTGCCAGCAGCTTAGAAAAGGGACTAGCGGGAGGAGAGAACAATGAGCAGTTCTTC. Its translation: CASSLEKGLAGGENNEQFF.

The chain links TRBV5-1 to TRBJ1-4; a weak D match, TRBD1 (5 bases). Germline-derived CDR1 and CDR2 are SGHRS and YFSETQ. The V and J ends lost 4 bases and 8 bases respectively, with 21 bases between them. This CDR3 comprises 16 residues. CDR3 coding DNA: TGCGCCAGCAGCCTCCTAACCGGGGGAGTTGGGGAAAAACTGTTTTTT. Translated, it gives CASSLLTGGVGEKLFF.

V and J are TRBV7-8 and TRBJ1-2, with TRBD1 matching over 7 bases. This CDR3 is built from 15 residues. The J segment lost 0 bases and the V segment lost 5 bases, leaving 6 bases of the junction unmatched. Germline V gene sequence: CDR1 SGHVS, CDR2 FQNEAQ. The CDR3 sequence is CASSLQGTANYGYTF. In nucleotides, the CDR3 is TGTGCCAGCAGCCTACAGGGGACAGCTAACTATGGCTACACCTTC.

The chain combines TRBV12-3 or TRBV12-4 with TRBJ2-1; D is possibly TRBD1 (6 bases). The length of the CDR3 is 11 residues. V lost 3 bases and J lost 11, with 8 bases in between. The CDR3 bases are TGTGCCAGCAGTTTCAGGGGACAGCAGTTCTTC. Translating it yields CASSFRGQQFF.

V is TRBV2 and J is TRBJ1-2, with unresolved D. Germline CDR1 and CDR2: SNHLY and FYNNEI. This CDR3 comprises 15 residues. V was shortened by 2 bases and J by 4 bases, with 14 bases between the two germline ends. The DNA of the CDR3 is TGTGCCAGCAGTGAAAGACCCTCGCGTCCCTATGGCTACACCTTC. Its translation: CASSERPSRPYGYTF. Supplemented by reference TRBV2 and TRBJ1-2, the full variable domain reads EPEVTQTPSHQVTQMGQEVILRCVPISNHLYFYWYRQILGQKVEFLVSFYNNEISEKSEIFDDQFSVERPDGSNFTLKIRSTKLEDSAMYFCASSERPSRPYGYTFGSGTRLTVV.

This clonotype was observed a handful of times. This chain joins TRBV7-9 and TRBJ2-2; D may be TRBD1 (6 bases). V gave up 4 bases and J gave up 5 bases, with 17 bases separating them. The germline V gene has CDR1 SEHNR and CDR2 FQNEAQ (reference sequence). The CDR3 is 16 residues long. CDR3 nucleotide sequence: TGTGCCAGCAGCTCCACCCGACCCGGACAGACCGGGGAGCTGTTTTTT. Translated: CASSSTRPGQTGELFF.

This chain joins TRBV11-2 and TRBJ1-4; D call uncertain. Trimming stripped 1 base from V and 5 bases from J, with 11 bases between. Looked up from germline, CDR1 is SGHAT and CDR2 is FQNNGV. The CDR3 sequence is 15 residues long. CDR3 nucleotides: TGTGCCAGCAGCTTAGTTCCGGGCCCCAATGAAAAACTGTTTTTT. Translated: CASSLVPGPNEKLFF.

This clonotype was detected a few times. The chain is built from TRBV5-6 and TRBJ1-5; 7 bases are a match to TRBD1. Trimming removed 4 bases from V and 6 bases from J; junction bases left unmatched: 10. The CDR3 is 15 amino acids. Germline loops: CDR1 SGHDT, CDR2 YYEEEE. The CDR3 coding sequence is TGTGCCAGCAGCCCTAACAGGGGAGGGGGTCAGCCCCAGCATTTT. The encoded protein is CASSPNRGGGQPQHF.

CDR3 bases: TGTGCCAGCAGGCAACAGGGGGCTTGGGTCTATGGCTACACCTTC. Encoded protein: CASRQQGAWVYGYTF. This sequence joins TRBV27 and TRBJ1-2, with TRBD1 matching over 9 bases. J gave up 4 bases and V 6 bases, and 9 bases lay outside the gene matches. Germline-derived CDR1 and CDR2 are MNHEY and SMNVEV (reference sequence). The CDR3 is made up of 15 amino acids.

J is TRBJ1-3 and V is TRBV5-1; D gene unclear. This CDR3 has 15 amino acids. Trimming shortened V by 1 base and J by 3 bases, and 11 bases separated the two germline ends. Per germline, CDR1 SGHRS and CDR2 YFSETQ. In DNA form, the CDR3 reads TGCGCCAGCAGCTTGAACGCGAACCATGGAAACACCATATATTTT. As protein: CASSLNANHGNTIYF.

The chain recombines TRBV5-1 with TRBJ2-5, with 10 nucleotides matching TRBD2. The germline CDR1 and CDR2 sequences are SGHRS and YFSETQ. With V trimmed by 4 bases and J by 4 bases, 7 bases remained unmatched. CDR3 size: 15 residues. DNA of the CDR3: TGCGCCAGCAGCCCGGGACTAGCGCCAGGAGAGACCCAGTACTTC. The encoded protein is CASSPGLAPGETQYF.

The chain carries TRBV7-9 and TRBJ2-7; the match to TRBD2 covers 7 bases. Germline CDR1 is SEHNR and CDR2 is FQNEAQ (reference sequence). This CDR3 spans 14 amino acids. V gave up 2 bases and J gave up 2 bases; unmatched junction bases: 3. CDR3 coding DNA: TGTGCCAGCAGCTTAAGCGGGGTTACCTACGAGCAGTACGTC. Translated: CASSLSGVTYEQYV.

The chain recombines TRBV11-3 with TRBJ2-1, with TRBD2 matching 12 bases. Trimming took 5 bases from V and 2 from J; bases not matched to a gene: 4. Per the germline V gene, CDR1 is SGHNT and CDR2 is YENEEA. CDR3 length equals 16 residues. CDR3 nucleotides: TGTGCCAGCAGCGATTCTAGCGGGAGGGCCTACAATGAGCAGTTCTTC. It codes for CASSDSSGRAYNEQFF. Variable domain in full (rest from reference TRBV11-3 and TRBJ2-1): EAGVVQSPRYKIIEKKQPVAFWCNPISGHNTLYWYLQNLGQGPELLIRYENEEAVDDSQLPKDRFSAERLKGVDSTLKIQPAELGDSAVYLCASSDSSGRAYNEQFFGPGTRLTVL.

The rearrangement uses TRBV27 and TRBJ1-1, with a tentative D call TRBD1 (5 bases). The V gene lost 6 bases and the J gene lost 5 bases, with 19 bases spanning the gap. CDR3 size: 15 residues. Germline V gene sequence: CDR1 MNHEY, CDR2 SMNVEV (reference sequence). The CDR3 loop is CASSGLAEWGTEAFF. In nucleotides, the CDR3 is TGTGCCAGCAGCGGGTTGGCCGAGTGGGGGACTGAAGCTTTCTTT.

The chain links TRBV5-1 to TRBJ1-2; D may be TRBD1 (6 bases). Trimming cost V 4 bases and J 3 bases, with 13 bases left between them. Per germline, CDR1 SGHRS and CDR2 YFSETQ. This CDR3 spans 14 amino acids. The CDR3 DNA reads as TGCGCCAGCAGCGACATTAGGGGGGACTATGGCTACACCTTC. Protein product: CASSDIRGDYGYTF.